This passage covers 22 T cell receptor beta chains from one sample sequenced in a study of T cell changes during pregnancy in multiple sclerosis. Sequenced by immunoSEQ multiplex PCR; TCRdb stores in-frame clones only, minus some. The sample has 79,000 or so clones; around 90% are singletons. The sample was CD4+ T cells from peripheral blood mononuclear cells, taken before pregnancy. The receptor source for this set is a female donor with multiple sclerosis, enrolled in a pregnancy study.

This clone has a single count. This sequence joins TRBV18 and TRBJ2-2, with D maybe TRBD2 (7 bases). V lost 0 bases, J lost 1 base, and 18 bases lay in between. Germline V gene lookup returns CDR1 KGHSH and CDR2 LQKENI. CDR3 length: 19 amino acids. Here the CDR3 reads CASSPPGGLADRNTGELFF. DNA for the CDR3: TGTGCCAGCTCACCACCGGGAGGGCTAGCGGACAGGAACACCGGGGAGCTGTTTTTT.

The rearrangement joins TRBV19 to TRBJ2-5; unclear D gene. CDR3 length: 14 amino acids. V was shortened by 2 bases and J by 5 bases, with 12 bases between the two germline ends. The germline gives CDR1 LNHDA, CDR2 SQIVND (reference sequence). CDR3 residues: CASSINQASETQYF. In DNA, the CDR3 is TGTGCCAGTAGTATAAACCAAGCGTCGGAGACCCAGTACTTC.

The V and J genes are TRBV10-1 and TRBJ2-7; the match to TRBD2 covers 11 bases. Trimming removed 3 bases from V and 2 bases from J; junction bases left unmatched: 0. This CDR3 region has 14 residues. CDR1 is WNHNN, CDR2 SYGVQD, per germline (reference sequence). In nucleotides, the CDR3 is TGCGCCAGCAGTGAACTAGCGGGGGCCTACGAGCAGTACTTC. Encoded protein: CASSELAGAYEQYF.

In nucleotides, the CDR3 is TGTGCCAGCAGCGCCCCTCCGACAGGCACAGATACGCAGTATTTT. It specifies CASSAPPTGTDTQYF. This chain connects TRBV9 to TRBJ2-3, with a possible D match to TRBD1 (5 bases). Germline V gene sequence: CDR1 SGDLS, CDR2 YYNGEE. The CDR3 loop spans 15 amino acids. V lost 3 bases to trimming and J lost 1 base, with 12 bases between them.

The chain couples TRBV27 to TRBJ1-5; 7 nucleotides line up with TRBD1. V gave up 5 bases and J gave up 5 bases; unmatched junction bases: 6. There are 14 residues in the CDR3. Per germline, CDR1 MNHEY and CDR2 SMNVEV (reference sequence). CDR3 sequence reads: CASSVQGEYQPQHF. The CDR3 DNA follows: TGTGCCAGCAGTGTCCAGGGGGAGTATCAGCCCCAGCATTTT.

This clone was seen once. This rearrangement joins TRBV7-8 to TRBJ2-6; D not resolved. The germline CDR1 and CDR2 sequences are SGHVS and FQNEAQ. V was clipped by 0 bases and J by 0 bases, with 6 bases between them. The length of the CDR3 is 16 residues. The CDR3 loop is CASSLARRSGANVLTF. The CDR3 DNA reads as TGTGCCAGCAGCTTAGCGAGGCGCTCTGGGGCCAACGTCCTGACTTTC.

This chain connects TRBV15 to TRBJ2-1; a possible D gene is TRBD2 (6 bases). The ends were cut back, 3 bases at V and 3 bases at J, with 15 bases in the middle. CDR3 size: 16 residues. CDR1 is LNHNV, CDR2 YYDKDF, per germline (reference sequence). This CDR3 reads CATSRGGRTIYNEQFF. CDR3 DNA sequence: TGTGCCACCAGCAGGGGAGGACGGACAATCTACAATGAGCAGTTCTTC.

The rearrangement uses TRBV7-2 and TRBJ1-2; TRBD1 is a possible D gene (6 bases). V was pared by 5 bases and J by 1 base, with 17 bases between. This CDR3 region has 16 residues. Germline V CDR1 and CDR2: SGHTA, FQGNSA. The CDR3 region is CASSPRTVSFNYGYTF. DNA for the CDR3: TGTGCCAGCAGCCCCCGGACAGTTTCGTTTAACTATGGCTACACCTTC.

In DNA form, the CDR3 reads TGTGCCAGCAGCCTAACTAGCGGGAGTAGGAGTGAGCAGTTCTTC. Encoded protein: CASSLTSGSRSEQFF. The chain employs TRBV13 and TRBJ2-1; 11 nucleotides align to TRBD2. This CDR3 spans 15 amino acids. Germline CDR1 reads PRHDT; CDR2 reads FYEKMQ (reference sequence). The trim removed 5 bases at V and 9 bases at J, leaving 9 bases unmatched.

The chain uses TRBV28 and TRBJ2-7; 10 bases fit TRBD1. Germline V gene sequence: CDR1 MDHEN, CDR2 SYDVKM. The CDR3 totals 15 residues. The V segment lost 2 bases and the J segment 4 bases; nucleotides outside the gene matches: 5. The CDR3 DNA reads TGTGCCAGCAGTTTAGGGACAGGGGCCCCGTACGAGCAGTACTTC. Translated: CASSLGTGAPYEQYF.

The chain carries TRBV2 and TRBJ2-7; 7 nucleotides agree with TRBD1. The germline V gene encodes CDR1 SNHLY and CDR2 FYNNEI. After removal of 6 bases from V and 3 bases from J, the junction contained 11 bases not matched to a gene. This CDR3 comprises 15 residues. The CDR3 DNA reads TGTGCCAGCAGAGGGACAGACAGCCGATACTACGAGCAGTACTTC. Residues: CASRGTDSRYYEQYF.

The chain is built from TRBV5-1 and TRBJ2-7; 9 bases align to TRBD2. The CDR3 totals 17 residues. The J segment lost 2 bases and the V segment lost 0 bases, leaving 9 bases of the junction unmatched. Per germline, CDR1 SGHRS and CDR2 YFSETQ. CDR3 region: CASSLAFAGGFAYEQYF. The DNA for the CDR3 is TGCGCCAGCAGCTTGGCGTTTGCGGGAGGGTTCGCCTACGAGCAGTACTTC.

The V call is TRBV6-1, the J call TRBJ2-7; no clear D gene. Per germline, CDR1 MNHNS and CDR2 SASEGT. The CDR3 consists of 12 residues. The V end was cut by 5 bases, the J end by 4 bases, with 9 bases between. The CDR3 protein is CASSFPVYEQYF. In DNA, the CDR3 is TGTGCCAGCAGTTTTCCGGTATACGAGCAGTACTTC.

The sample holds one count of this clone. The V and J genes are TRBV7-9 and TRBJ1-4; D remains unclear. The CDR3 consists of 17 residues. V lost 0 bases to trimming and J lost 3 bases, with 14 bases between them. In germline, CDR1 is SEHNR, CDR2 FQNEAQ (reference sequence). CDR3: CASSLALPSSPNEKLFF. The CDR3, as DNA: TGTGCCAGCAGCTTAGCGCTCCCCAGTTCGCCTAATGAAAAACTGTTTTTT.

J is TRBJ1-1 and V is TRBV2; no clear D. The CDR3 consists of 14 residues. The V gene lost 2 bases and the J gene lost 5 bases, with 12 bases spanning the gap. The germline CDR1 and CDR2 sequences are SNHLY and FYNNEI. CDR3 bases: TGTGCCAGCAGTGAAACGGGGAAGAGGACTGAAGCTTTCTTT. It specifies CASSETGKRTEAFF. Variable domain in full (rest from reference TRBV2 and TRBJ1-1): EPEVTQTPSHQVTQMGQEVILRCVPISNHLYFYWYRQILGQKVEFLVSFYNNEISEKSEIFDDQFSVERPDGSNFTLKIRSTKLEDSAMYFCASSETGKRTEAFFGQGTRLTVV.

The V call is TRBV21-1, the J call TRBJ1-1. TRBV21-1 is reported as a pseudogene. The CDR3 length is 13 residues. The CDR3 bases are TGTGCCAGCAGCAAATTATGGTCAGGAGGAGCTTTCTTT. Amino acids: CASSKLWSGGAFF.

The gene calls are TRBV5-1 and TRBJ2-1, with 10 bases fitting TRBD1. V shed 6 bases and J 2 bases; nucleotides not matched to a gene: 5. The V gene's germline CDR1 is SGHRS and CDR2 YFSETQ. The CDR3 length is 15 residues. The CDR3 here is CASNRDRGPYNEQFF. The CDR3, as DNA: TGCGCCAGCAATCGTGACAGGGGGCCCTACAATGAGCAGTTCTTC.

The rearrangement joins TRBV6-1 to TRBJ2-7, with 9 bases identical to TRBD1. Germline V gene lookup returns CDR1 MNHNS and CDR2 SASEGT. The CDR3 sequence is 14 residues long. The V segment lost 2 bases and the J segment 7 bases; nucleotides outside the gene matches: 6. The CDR3 bases are TGTGCCAGCAGTGAAAACGGACAGGGGTTAGAGCAGTACTTC. It is translated as CASSENGQGLEQYF.

The V gene is TRBV28, the J gene TRBJ1-2, with 8 bases matching TRBD1. This CDR3 comprises 14 residues. V was pared by 2 bases and J by 8 bases, with 7 bases of the junction left unmatched. Germline CDR1 MDHEN, CDR2 SYDVKM. This CDR3 reads CASSLGRGLGGYTF. DNA for the CDR3: TGTGCCAGCAGTTTAGGCAGGGGGCTAGGAGGCTACACCTTC.

The chain employs TRBV6-1 and TRBJ2-7, with 9 bases lining up with TRBD2. Per germline, CDR1 MNHNS and CDR2 SASEGT. The V gene end was trimmed by 7 bases and the J gene end by 0 bases; junction bases not matched to a gene: 1. There are 13 residues in the CDR3. The DNA for the CDR3 is TGTGCCAGCAATAGCGGGAGCTCCTACGAGCAGTACTTC. This codes for CASNSGSSYEQYF.

This chain connects TRBV5-1 to TRBJ2-3, with D unclear. The V and J ends lost 7 bases and 2 bases respectively, with 14 bases between them. This CDR3 spans 14 amino acids. From germline, CDR1 is SGHRS and CDR2 YFSETQ. The CDR3 nucleotides read TGCGCCAGCCTGGCTGGAACAGCCACAGATACGCAGTATTTT. Translation: CASLAGTATDTQYF.

The chain joins TRBV27 to TRBJ2-3, with D tentatively TRBD2 (5 bases). The germline V gene encodes CDR1 MNHEY and CDR2 SMNVEV (reference sequence). The CDR3 spans 14 residues. V was clipped by 3 bases and J by 9 bases, with 16 bases between them. CDR3 in DNA: TGTGCCAGCAGTTTCTCGCAACATGGGAGCACGCAGTATTTT. Its translation is CASSFSQHGSTQYF.